Here is one T cell receptor beta chain with its context. Antigen unknown. V lost 5 bases to trimming and J lost 6 bases, with 17 bases between them. Germline V CDR1 and CDR2: MGHRA, YSYEKL. The CDR3 consists of 15 residues. Pooling covered second doses at about 4 or about 12 weeks. The protocol was immunoSEQ multiplex PCR, while the TCRdb copy is restricted to in-frame clones and leaves out a portion. The table shows about 110,000 clones, with nearly 90% occurring only once. These data belong to a study of T cell responses to AZD1222 COVID-19 vaccine. Study-wide results and caveats: Baseline seropositivity characterized only six AZD1222 recipients. Sampled repertoires all dated from after the peak T cell response.

The source was peripheral blood, collected 28 days after the second AZD1222 dose. This chain connects TRBV4-1 to TRBJ2-1, with D tentatively TRBD2 (5 bases). The receptor comes from an adult who received the AZD1222 COVID-19 vaccine. The CDR3 here is CASSYSGSRGNEQFF. DNA of the CDR3: TGCGCCAGCAGCTACTCGGGCTCACGGGGCAATGAGCAGTTCTTC.